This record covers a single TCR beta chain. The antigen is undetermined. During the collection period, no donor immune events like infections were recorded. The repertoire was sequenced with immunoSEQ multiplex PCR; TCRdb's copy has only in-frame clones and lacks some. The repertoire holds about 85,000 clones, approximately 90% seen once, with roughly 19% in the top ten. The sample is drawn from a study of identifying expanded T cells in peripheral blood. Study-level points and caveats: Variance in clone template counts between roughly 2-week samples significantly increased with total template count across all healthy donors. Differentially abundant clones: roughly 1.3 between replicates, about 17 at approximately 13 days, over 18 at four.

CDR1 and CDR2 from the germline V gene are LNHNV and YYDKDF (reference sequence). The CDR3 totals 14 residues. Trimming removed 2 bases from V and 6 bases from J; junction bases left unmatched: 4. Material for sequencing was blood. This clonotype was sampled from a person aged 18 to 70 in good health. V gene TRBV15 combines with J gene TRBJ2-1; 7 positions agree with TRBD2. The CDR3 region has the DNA TGTGCCACCAGCAGACTAGCGGAGAGCAATGAGCAGTTCTTC. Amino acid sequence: CATSRLAESNEQFF.